In its sample, the clone carrying this T cell receptor (beta chain) was seen many times. The antigen is undetermined. V lost 5 bases and J 0 bases, leaving 11 bases between the germline ends. CDR3 size: 15 residues. Germline lookup yields CDR1 KGHDR and CDR2 SFDVKD. This specimen comes from a study of CD8+CD57+ T cells in acquired aplastic anemia. Study-level background: DNA from sorted CD4+ and CD8+ cells averaged roughly 3.4 ug. In CD4+ cells, healthy donors produced an average of around 9.9 million reads. Study-level results: A set of around 30 CD8+ CDR3 sequences was shared between patients and controls, and these sequences appeared highly expressed in patients. Patients and controls had CD8+ Simpson's diversity values that were not significantly distinct.

According to the study, genomic DNA was the template for TCR beta VDJ and CDR3 profiling. TCRdb recomputed calls from the reads with MiXCR, one row per CDR3 protein. The sample holds about 180,000 distinct CDR3 sequences, 40% to 55% seen once. This TCR was sampled from a human donor in good health. The V call is TRBV24-1, the J call TRBJ2-3; tentatively, D is TRBD1 (5 bases). The sample was sorted CD4+, CD8+, or CD8+CD57+ T cells (not recorded which) from PBMCs. The CDR3 here is CATSASGSSTDTQYF. CDR3 DNA: TGTGCCACCAGTGCTTCAGGGTCTAGCACAGATACGCAGTATTTT.